Presented here are 5 T cell receptor beta chains from one specimen sequenced in a study of T cell repertoires in cytomegalovirus infection. TCRdb reprocessed the reads via MiXCR and lists one record per CDR3 protein. The data contain some 400,000 distinct CDR3 sequences, roughly 31% of them singletons. Source material: PBMCs. These receptors were obtained from a human donor in good health (CMV status not recorded). Some clones in this sample may be carry-over from other donors' samples.

The sample holds a few counts of this clonotype. This sequence joins TRBV23-1 and TRBJ1-5, with TRBD1 matching 7 bases. TRBV23-1 is an ORF, and what it does is uncertain. V shed 6 bases and J 4 bases; nucleotides not matched to a gene: 6. The CDR3 runs 14 residues. Here the CDR3 DNA reads TGCGCCAGCAGACAGGGGTGGGGTAATCAGCCCCAGCATTTT. Translating it yields CASRQGWGNQPQHF.

To note about this clonotype: The final CDR3 position lacks the conserved phenylalanine or tryptophan, pointing to a likely read error. V gene TRBV19 combines with J gene TRBJ2-1; D might be TRBD1 (5 bases). The CDR3 runs to 15 residues. In germline, CDR1 is LNHDA, CDR2 SQIVND (reference sequence). The CDR3 bases are TGTGCCACTAGTATTCAGGGCAGTCATGTCAATGAGCAGTTCTTA. Its translation is CATSIQGSHVNEQFL.

This clonotype was counted a few times. CDR3: CASSNTGTEIYEQYF. DNA for the CDR3: TGTGCCAGCAGCAATACCGGGACGGAGATTTACGAGCAGTACTTC. This chain joins TRBV6-2 or TRBV6-3 and TRBJ2-7; D possibly uses TRBD1 or TRBD2 (5 bases each). Per the germline V gene, CDR1 is MNHEY and CDR2 is SVGEGT. The V end lost 6 bases, the J end lost 4 bases, and 19 bases lay between the germline ends. The CDR3 is made up of 15 amino acids.

There are many counts of this clonotype. This chain connects TRBV7-8 to TRBJ1-6, with 8 bases identical to TRBD1. This CDR3 is 16 amino acids long. Losses at the gene ends were 5 bases for V and 7 bases for J; bases not matched to a gene: 10. CDR1 is SGHVS and CDR2 is FQNEAQ in the germline V gene. The CDR3 nucleotides are TGTGCCAGCAGCCCAAGGACAGGGAACACGAATTCACCCCTCCACTTT. Translated: CASSPRTGNTNSPLHF.

V and J are TRBV4-2 and TRBJ2-1, with 7 bases identical to TRBD1. The ends lost 3 bases at V and 0 bases at J; junction bases unmatched: 8. Per germline, CDR1 LGHNA and CDR2 YNFKEQ. The CDR3 runs 17 residues. The CDR3 DNA sequence: TGTGCCAGCAGCCACCCAGCGACAGGGTTCTCCTACAATGAGCAGTTCTTC. Translating it yields CASSHPATGFSYNEQFF.